These 22 T cell receptor beta chains were sequenced from one sample in a study of blood T cell repertoires in COVID-19. TCRdb's copy holds only in-frame clones and misses some; the assay was immunoSEQ multiplex PCR. The sample has some 290,000 clones, around 85% seen once. Sequences were obtained from peripheral blood. These TCRs come from a woman aged 25 to 39 with COVID-19, enrolled during active disease.

The V call is TRBV3-1 (or the pseudogene TRBV3-2), the J call TRBJ2-6; possibly TRBD1 for D (6 bases). The CDR3 sequence is 16 residues long. The V end was cut by 2 bases, the J end by 0 bases, with 8 bases between. The V gene's germline CDR1 is LGHDT and CDR2 YNNKEL (reference sequence). The CDR3 nucleotides are TGTGCCAGCAGCCAAAGGACAGCCTCTGGGGCCAACGTCCTGACTTTC. Translation: CASSQRTASGANVLTF.

This clone was seen more than once but under ten times. The chain combines TRBV7-7 with TRBJ1-2; tentative D call: TRBD1 (5 bases). CDR3 length: 11 amino acids. The V gene's germline CDR1 is SSHAT and CDR2 FNYEAQ (reference sequence). Deletions cut 0 bases from V and 12 bases from J, with 8 bases between. The CDR3 here is CASSLAGQNTF. The DNA for the CDR3 is TGTGCCAGCAGCTTAGCGGGGCAAAACACCTTC.

This clone was counted a few times. The V and J genes are TRBV27 and TRBJ2-7; 13 bases are shared with TRBD2. V gave up 5 bases and J gave up 9 bases; unmatched junction bases: 10. Per germline, CDR1 MNHEY and CDR2 SMNVEV (reference sequence). The CDR3 extends over 15 amino acids. The CDR3 region is CASSPAGLAGAGQYF. DNA of the CDR3: TGTGCCAGCAGTCCCGCCGGACTAGCGGGGGCAGGGCAGTACTTC.

In this sample, this clone turned up once. The V call is TRBV4-1, the J call TRBJ2-7; possible D gene TRBD2, 5 bases. Between the trimmed V and J ends, which lost 5 bases and 11 bases, there was a span of 16 bases. Germline values: CDR1 MGHRA, CDR2 YSYEKL. The CDR3 runs 12 residues. The CDR3 DNA reads as TGCGCCAGCAGCTATCTAGGGAGTGTAAAGTACTTC. It yields the protein CASSYLGSVKYF.

The V call is TRBV5-8, the J call TRBJ1-5; 7 nucleotides line up with TRBD1. The J segment lost 7 bases and the V segment lost 6 bases, leaving 4 bases of the junction unmatched. Germline CDR1 SGHTS, CDR2 YDEGEE. The CDR3 has 12 amino acids. CDR3 DNA sequence: TGTGCCAGCAAGGGGGCGGAACAGCCCCAGCATTTT. The encoded protein is CASKGAEQPQHF. Full variable domain (rest looked up from reference TRBV5-8 and TRBJ1-5): EAGVTQSPTHLIKTRGQQATLRCSPISGHTSVYWYQQALGLGLQFLLWYDEGEERNRGNFPPRFSGRQFPNYSSELNVNALELEDSALYLCASKGAEQPQHFGDGTRLSIL.

This clone has only one observation. The chain uses TRBV4-1 and TRBJ2-3; TRBD2 is a possible D gene (6 bases). With 2 bases removed from V and 6 bases from J, the gap between germline ends came to 18 bases. Germline V gene data show CDR1 as MGHRA and CDR2 as YSYEKL. This CDR3 is 16 amino acids long. In nucleotides, the CDR3 is TGCGCCAGCAGCCAATTTGCCGCGGAGGGCAGGGATACGCAGTATTTT. Its protein is CASSQFAAEGRDTQYF.

V is TRBV27 and J is TRBJ2-1, with 7 bases that match TRBD1. CDR1 and CDR2 from the germline V gene are MNHEY and SMNVEV (reference sequence). The CDR3 is made up of 14 amino acids. Losses at the gene ends were 3 bases for V and 9 bases for J; bases not matched to a gene: 8. CDR3 amino acids: CASSFSTGTGEQFF. DNA of the CDR3: TGTGCCAGCAGTTTCTCGACAGGGACCGGTGAGCAGTTCTTC.

The chain couples TRBV27 to TRBJ1-2; 8 bases align to TRBD1. Germline V gives CDR1 MNHEY, CDR2 SMNVEV (reference sequence). Trimming cost V 2 bases and J 8 bases; bases outside gene matches: 4. The CDR3 contains 13 residues. CDR3 residues: CASSLGRGPGYTF. CDR3 coding DNA: TGTGCCAGCAGTTTAGGCAGGGGGCCGGGCTACACCTTC.

In this sample, this clone turned up many times. The J gene is TRBJ1-2, the V gene TRBV7-9; D unclear. The CDR3 has 12 amino acids. Germline CDR1 and CDR2: SEHNR and FQNEAQ (reference sequence). V was clipped by 1 base and J by 8 bases, with 8 bases between them. The CDR3 reads CASSLGSTGYTF. The DNA for the CDR3 is TGTGCCAGCAGCTTAGGGAGCACGGGCTACACCTTC.

The chain couples TRBV6-5 to TRBJ1-1, with 7 nucleotides matching TRBD1. Germline CDR1 and CDR2: MNHEY and SVGAGI. Trimming cost V 6 bases and J 1 base; bases outside gene matches: 5. This CDR3 has 14 amino acids. The CDR3 region has the DNA TGTGCCAGCAGATCCAACAGGGGGAACACTGAAGCTTTCTTT. Protein sequence: CASRSNRGNTEAFF.

The chain joins TRBV11-2 to TRBJ1-6; D not resolved. This CDR3 has 13 amino acids. The V gene lost 0 bases and the J gene lost 9 bases, with 6 bases spanning the gap. CDR1 is SGHAT and CDR2 is FQNNGV in the germline V gene. CDR3 sequence reads: CASSLDSFSPLHF. DNA for the CDR3: TGTGCCAGCAGCTTAGATTCATTTTCACCCCTCCACTTT.

V gene TRBV14 combines with J gene TRBJ1-3, with D unclear. Germline lookup yields CDR1 SGHDN and CDR2 FVKESK. CDR3 length: 17 residues. Trimming removed 0 bases at V and 4 bases at J, with 16 bases between. The CDR3 reads CASSQDRGRARGNTIYF. The CDR3 DNA sequence: TGTGCCAGCAGCCAAGACCGGGGAAGGGCTAGAGGAAACACCATATATTTT.

The sample holds a few counts of this clone. The chain combines TRBV5-4 with TRBJ1-1; D not certain. V was trimmed by 4 bases and J by 1 base, leaving 8 bases between them. CDR3 length: 13 amino acids. Germline-derived CDR1 and CDR2 are SGHNT and YYREEE (reference sequence). This CDR3 is CASSRAWNTEAFF. For the CDR3, the DNA is TGTGCCAGCAGCCGAGCGTGGAACACTGAAGCTTTCTTT.

This chain connects TRBV10-2 to TRBJ1-1, with 7 bases lining up with TRBD1. The CDR3 is 16 residues long. Trimming removed 4 bases from V and 0 bases from J; junction bases left unmatched: 8. Germline V gene sequence: CDR1 WSHSY, CDR2 SAAADI. CDR3 DNA sequence: TGCGCCAGCAGTGTAGAGGGGGCTAGATTGAACACTGAAGCTTTCTTT. Encoded protein: CASSVEGARLNTEAFF.

Concerning this clone: Other DNA sequences in this specimen translate into the identical CDR3. V is TRBV12-3 or TRBV12-4 and J is TRBJ2-7; D perhaps matches TRBD2 (6 bases). Trimming pared 2 bases from V and 10 bases from J, leaving 9 bases between. This CDR3 contains 11 residues. CDR3 sequence (DNA): TGTGCCAGCAGTTTAAGGCGGGAACAGTACTTC. Translation: CASSLRREQYF.

This clone was detected ten times or more. The rearrangement links TRBV7-2 to TRBJ2-7; 9 bases match TRBD2. Germline V gene data show CDR1 as SGHTA and CDR2 as FQGNSA. The trim removed 5 bases at V and 2 bases at J, leaving 7 bases unmatched. The CDR3 loop spans 15 amino acids. In nucleotides, the CDR3 is TGTGCCAGCAGCGTAGGACTAGCGCCGACCTACGAGCAGTACTTC. This codes for CASSVGLAPTYEQYF.

The CDR3 sequence is CASSPGTSGSYEQYF. The CDR3 nucleotides read TGTGCCAGCAGCCCTGGGACTAGTGGATCCTACGAGCAGTACTTC. The chain combines TRBV7-2 with TRBJ2-7; TRBD2 agrees at 8 bases. Germline lookup yields CDR1 SGHTA and CDR2 FQGNSA. After removal of 5 bases from V and 1 base from J, the junction contained 7 bases not matched to a gene. CDR3 size: 15 residues.

This chain links TRBV6-6 with TRBJ2-3; tentatively, D is TRBD2 (7 bases). CDR3 length: 15 residues. V was pared by 6 bases and J by 1 base, with 14 bases between. Looked up from germline, CDR1 is MNHNY and CDR2 is SVGAGI (reference sequence). The CDR3 here is CASSQPGGGTDTQYF. CDR3 nucleotide sequence: TGTGCCAGCAGCCAGCCGGGGGGCGGCACAGATACGCAGTATTTT.

V usage is TRBV7-2 and J usage is TRBJ2-7, with 8 bases fitting TRBD1. V trimming: 5 bases; J trimming: 1 base; junction bases outside the gene matches: 10. This CDR3 contains 16 residues. Germline assignment: CDR1 SGHTA and CDR2 FQGNSA. This chain's CDR3 is CASSPRLDRVSYEQYF. In DNA form, the CDR3 reads TGTGCCAGCAGCCCACGGCTGGACAGGGTATCCTACGAGCAGTACTTC.

The genes are TRBV7-2 and TRBJ2-1; 10 bases line up with TRBD2. CDR3 size: 15 residues. Trimming removed 5 bases from V and 7 bases from J; junction bases left unmatched: 8. Germline V lookup: CDR1 SGHTA, CDR2 FQGNSA. The CDR3 coding sequence is TGTGCCAGCAGCGGGAGCGGGGGGGCCCGTAATGAGCAGTTCTTC. Translated, it gives CASSGSGGARNEQFF. Based on the CDR3 plus reference TRBV7-2 and TRBJ2-1, the full variable domain is GAGVSQSPSNKVTEKGKDVELRCDPISGHTALYWYRQSLGQGLEFLIYFQGNSAPDKSGLPSDRFSAERTGGSVSTLTIQRTQQEDSAVYLCASSGSGGARNEQFFGPGTRLTVL.

This chain connects TRBV5-4 to TRBJ2-2; 10 bases are shared with TRBD1. This CDR3 is 17 amino acids long. Germline V gene data show CDR1 as SGHNT and CDR2 as YYREEE (reference sequence). Trimming removed 4 bases from V and 3 bases from J; junction bases left unmatched: 9. In nucleotides, the CDR3 is TGTGCCAGCAGCCCGTGGCTTGGGACAGGGGACACCGGGGAGCTGTTTTTT. Its translation is CASSPWLGTGDTGELFF.

V and J are TRBV27 and TRBJ2-1; a weak D match, TRBD2 (6 bases). The CDR3 runs 13 residues. The V gene's germline CDR1 is MNHEY and CDR2 SMNVEV (reference sequence). Trimming took 4 bases from V and 7 from J, leaving 11 bases between them. The CDR3 region is CASSSGRGNEQFF. The CDR3 nucleotides read TGTGCCAGCAGTTCGGGTCGGGGGAATGAGCAGTTCTTC.